This T cell receptor beta chain was profiled in a study of a mutant IDH1 vaccine in newly diagnosed glioma. At the level of the study: In weeks 1, 3, 5, 7, 11, 15, 19 and 23, patients were vaccinated.

This clone was seen a single time. Antigen unknown. Sample time point: week 5, during vaccination. Vaccination used 300 ug of mutant IDH1 20-mer peptide per dose, with topical imiquimod. Each astrocytoma in the donors was new, WHO grade 3 or 4, IDH1-mutant and ATRX-lost. This CDR3 comprises 12 residues. The V end lost 4 bases, the J end lost 2 bases, and 7 bases lay between the germline ends. Looked up from germline, CDR1 is SGHNT and CDR2 is YYREEE (reference sequence). Data came from immunoSEQ multiplex PCR; TCRdb stores just in-frame clones and leaves some out. The table includes around 50,000 clones, about 90% detected once. Study findings and constraints: A vaccine-induced immune response developed in about 93% of the patients.

This TCR was recovered from a woman aged 40-49 years with glioma. The sequencing used PBMCs, collected from a glioma patient whose treatment included an IDH1 peptide vaccine. The V and J genes are TRBV5-4 and TRBJ2-7; possible D gene TRBD1, 5 bases. The CDR3 bases are TGTGCCAGCAGCGTGGACACCTACGAGCAGTACTTC. Translation: CASSVDTYEQYF.